What follows are 24 T cell receptor beta chains derived from one specimen sequenced in a study of blood T cell repertoires in COVID-19. Method: immunoSEQ multiplex PCR; TCRdb's copy keeps in-frame clones and lacks some. Of approximately 350,000 clones in the sample, more than 70% were seen once. The sample consisted of peripheral blood. These receptors were taken from a woman aged 25 to 39 with COVID-19, enrolled during active disease.

The chain is built from TRBV19 and TRBJ1-2; 9 positions match TRBD1. The junction had 1 base not matched to a gene; V was cut back by 2 bases and J by 3 bases. The CDR3 sequence is 14 residues long. CDR1 is LNHDA and CDR2 is SQIVND in the germline V gene (reference sequence). CDR3 nucleotide sequence: TGTGCCAGTAGTATAAGGGACAGGGACTATGGCTACACCTTC. The encoded protein is CASSIRDRDYGYTF. Combining the CDR3 with reference TRBV19 and TRBJ1-2 gives the whole variable domain DGGITQSPKYLFRKEGQNVTLSCEQNLNHDAMYWYRQDPGQGLRLIYYSQIVNDFQKGDIAEGYSVSREKKESFPLTVTSAQKNPTAFYLCASSIRDRDYGYTFGSGTRLTVV.

The genes are TRBV3-1 (or the pseudogene TRBV3-2) and TRBJ2-7, with 8 bases aligning to TRBD1. Looked up from germline, CDR1 is LGHDT and CDR2 is YNNKEL (reference sequence). The CDR3 is 17 residues long. The V gene end was trimmed by 0 bases and the J gene end by 6 bases; junction bases not matched to a gene: 13. The CDR3 coding sequence is TGTGCCAGCAGCCAAGAGACTGCTAGACAGGGGCCGGGCGAGCAGTACTTC. Amino acids: CASSQETARQGPGEQYF.

This sequence joins TRBV6-5 and TRBJ1-2, with D possibly being TRBD1 (6 bases). V was cut by 6 bases and J by 2 bases, with 10 bases left in between. Germline V CDR1 and CDR2: MNHEY, SVGAGI. The CDR3 is 13 residues long. CDR3 protein: CASSRTANYGYTF. CDR3 DNA sequence: TGTGCCAGCAGCCGGACAGCGAACTATGGCTACACCTTC.

In this sample, this clone turned up once. Here the CDR3 DNA reads TGTGCCATCAGTGAGTCCCAGTATGATGAGCAGTTCTTC. Translating it yields CAISESQYDEQFF. This chain links TRBV10-3 with TRBJ2-1, with D unresolved. The V and J ends lost 0 bases and 8 bases respectively, with 8 bases between them. CDR1 is ENHRY, CDR2 SYGVKD, per germline. The CDR3 consists of 13 residues.

The genes are TRBV12-5 and TRBJ2-3; 10 nucleotides agree with TRBD1. In germline, CDR1 is LGHNT, CDR2 FRNRAP. This CDR3 spans 15 amino acids. J was trimmed by 5 bases and V by 0 bases; bases with no gene match: 2. The CDR3 sequence is CASGLVGDRGDTQYF. The CDR3 DNA follows: TGTGCTAGTGGTTTGGTTGGGGACAGGGGAGATACGCAGTATTTT. Complete variable domain (other parts from reference TRBV12-5 and TRBJ2-3): DARVTQTPRHKVTEMGQEVTMRCQPILGHNTVFWYRQTMMQGLELLAYFRNRAPLDDSGMPKDRFSAEMPDATLATLKIQPSEPRDSAVYFCASGLVGDRGDTQYFGPGTRLTVL.

The chain carries TRBV28 and TRBJ1-5; D is possibly TRBD1 (6 bases). This CDR3 region has 16 residues. With 5 bases removed from V and 9 bases from J, the gap between germline ends came to 23 bases. Germline V CDR1 and CDR2: MDHEN, SYDVKM. CDR3 DNA sequence: TGTGCCAGCAGTACGACGACAGGACCAGGAGGTGCGCCCCAGCATTTT. As protein: CASSTTTGPGGAPQHF.

The chain is built from TRBV5-4 and TRBJ1-5; 11 bases are shared with TRBD1. Trimming at V came to 1 base and at J to 12 bases, leaving 3 bases not matched to a gene. Germline values: CDR1 SGHNT, CDR2 YYREEE (reference sequence). This CDR3 has 13 residues. CDR3 protein: CASSLLGQGVQHF. In nucleotides, the CDR3 is TGTGCCAGCAGCTTGTTGGGACAGGGGGTCCAGCATTTT.

The chain links TRBV18 to TRBJ1-2, with 9 bases lining up with TRBD1. CDR1 and CDR2 from the germline V gene are KGHSH and LQKENI. V lost 3 bases, J lost 8 bases, and 13 bases stayed unmatched. The CDR3 length is 16 residues. CDR3 bases: TGTGCCAGCTCACCTCCCCTGACAGGGGGACGCTACGGCTACACCTTC. It translates to CASSPPLTGGRYGYTF.

The CDR3 loop is CASSQAANSGYGYTF. The CDR3 DNA follows: TGTGCCAGCAGCCAAGCTGCGAACAGCGGGTATGGCTACACCTTC. V gene TRBV3-1 (or the pseudogene TRBV3-2) combines with J gene TRBJ1-2; D is unclear. CDR1 is LGHDT, CDR2 YNNKEL, per germline (reference sequence). The CDR3 is 15 amino acids. V was clipped by 1 base and J by 5 bases, with 14 bases between them.

The chain joins TRBV6-5 to TRBJ2-7; 8 nucleotides match TRBD1. Germline V gene sequence: CDR1 MNHEY, CDR2 SVGAGI. The CDR3 is 14 amino acids. Unmatched junction bases numbered 4, after V lost 2 bases and J lost 4 bases. CDR3: CASSYDRGSYEQYF. The DNA of the CDR3 is TGTGCCAGCAGTTACGACAGGGGCTCGTACGAGCAGTACTTC.

J is TRBJ1-2 and V is TRBV11-2; unclear D gene. Trimming pared 5 bases from V and 10 bases from J, leaving 17 bases between. Germline CDR1 is SGHAT and CDR2 is FQNNGV. The CDR3 runs to 13 residues. CDR3 protein: CASSPWAGSFYTF. CDR3 nucleotides: TGTGCCAGCAGCCCCTGGGCAGGATCGTTCTACACCTTC. The full variable domain, in which reference TRBV11-2 and TRBJ1-2 provide the parts outside the CDR3, is EAGVAQSPRYKIIEKRQSVAFWCNPISGHATLYWYQQILGQGPKLLIQFQNNGVVDDSQLPKDRFSAERLKGVDSTLKIQPAKLEDSAVYLCASSPWAGSFYTFGSGTRLTVV.

A single count supports this clone. This sequence joins TRBV19 and TRBJ2-1, with 7 bases matching TRBD2. Trimming cost V 5 bases and J 1 base; bases outside gene matches: 5. CDR1 is LNHDA, CDR2 SQIVND, per germline (reference sequence). This CDR3 has 15 amino acids. CDR3 amino acids: CASSGMGGSYNEQFF. DNA of the CDR3: TGTGCCAGTAGTGGGATGGGGGGGTCCTACAATGAGCAGTTCTTC.

The J gene is TRBJ2-6, the V gene TRBV7-9; TRBD2 matches at 7 bases. Germline CDR1 is SEHNR and CDR2 is FQNEAQ (reference sequence). This CDR3 is built from 18 residues. Unmatched junction bases numbered 10, after V lost 5 bases and J lost 0 bases. The chain's CDR3 is CASSNLGGGTSGANVLTF. The CDR3, as DNA: TGTGCCAGCAGCAATTTGGGCGGGGGAACCTCTGGGGCCAACGTCCTGACTTTC.

DNA for the CDR3: TGTGCCAGCAGTTTCCCACAGGGACCCAAAAACATTCAGTACTTC. Amino acids: CASSFPQGPKNIQYF. V is TRBV27 and J is TRBJ2-4, with D maybe TRBD1 (6 bases). This CDR3 comprises 15 residues. Germline V lookup: CDR1 MNHEY, CDR2 SMNVEV (reference sequence). V lost 3 bases, J lost 2 bases, and 11 bases lay in between.

The V call is TRBV21-1, the J call TRBJ2-1; TRBD2 is the table's D call, not checked against the DNA. TRBV21-1 is a pseudogene. This CDR3 is 15 amino acids long. The DNA of the CDR3 is TGTGCCAGCAGCAAAGGGACTAGCGGGGCCGGGGAGCAGTTCTTC. It encodes CASSKGTSGAGEQFF.

CDR3 nucleotides: TGTGCCAGTAGTACAGCCCCAGGACAGTGGGATCAGCCCCAGCATTTT. It translates to CASSTAPGQWDQPQHF. This chain links TRBV19 with TRBJ1-5; TRBD1 is a possible D gene (6 bases). CDR3 length: 16 amino acids. CDR1 and CDR2 (germline): LNHDA, SQIVND (reference sequence). V gave up 4 bases and J gave up 5 bases, with 18 bases separating them.

This clone showed up just once. The chain uses TRBV24-1 and TRBJ2-6; TRBD1 aligns across 10 bases. The CDR3 covers 16 residues. With 7 bases clipped from V and 1 base from J, the junction kept 3 bases outside the gene matches. Germline CDR1 reads KGHDR; CDR2 reads SFDVKD. The CDR3 coding sequence is TGTGCCACCAGGGGACAGGGGTCGTCTGGGGCCAACGTCCTGACTTTC. Protein sequence: CATRGQGSSGANVLTF.

The chain carries TRBV19 and TRBJ1-2; no clear D. The CDR3 spans 14 residues. Germline loops: CDR1 LNHDA, CDR2 SQIVND (reference sequence). The ends were cut back, 2 bases at V and 3 bases at J, with 10 bases in the middle. CDR3 bases: TGTGCCAGTAGTATATCCAAATCGGACTATGGCTACACCTTC. Amino acids: CASSISKSDYGYTF.

V usage is TRBV7-8 and J usage is TRBJ2-1; the D gene is possibly TRBD2 (6 bases). The V end lost 0 bases, the J end lost 0 bases, and 12 bases lay between the germline ends. The CDR3 contains 17 residues. In germline, CDR1 is SGHVS, CDR2 FQNEAQ. The CDR3 reads CASSLARRESSYNEQFF. In DNA form, the CDR3 reads TGTGCCAGCAGCTTAGCGCGACGGGAGAGCTCCTACAATGAGCAGTTCTTC.

The J gene is TRBJ2-2, the V gene TRBV19; D possibly corresponds to TRBD2 (5 bases). The CDR3 is 14 residues long. Between the trimmed V and J ends, which lost 6 bases and 0 bases, there was a span of 8 bases. The germline V gene has CDR1 LNHDA and CDR2 SQIVND (reference sequence). CDR3 loop: CASRRATNTGELFF. As DNA, the CDR3 is TGTGCCAGTAGGAGGGCTACGAACACCGGGGAGCTGTTTTTT.

J is TRBJ1-2 and V is TRBV14, with D perhaps TRBD1 (5 bases). The germline CDR1 and CDR2 sequences are SGHDN and FVKESK. The CDR3 is made up of 16 amino acids. The V end lost 1 base, the J end lost 4 bases, and 16 bases lay between the germline ends. The CDR3 DNA follows: TGTGCCAGCAGCCAAGGCGGAGTGGGGGGTCGCTATGGCTACACCTTC. This sequence encodes CASSQGGVGGRYGYTF.

The J gene is TRBJ1-5, the V gene TRBV4-3; tentative D call: TRBD1 (5 bases). The CDR3 runs 17 residues. Trimming took off 1 base at V and 5 bases at J, with 18 bases between the two ends. Per germline, CDR1 LGHNA and CDR2 YSLEER. CDR3 in amino acids: CASSQATSSGGDQPQHF. The DNA for the CDR3 is TGCGCCAGCAGCCAAGCCACCTCCAGCGGGGGGGATCAGCCCCAGCATTTT.

The chain links TRBV2 to TRBJ2-7; D perhaps matches TRBD1 (5 bases). Germline values: CDR1 SNHLY, CDR2 FYNNEI. CDR3 length equals 14 residues. Trimming took off 1 base at V and 3 bases at J, with 10 bases between the two ends. The CDR3 sequence: CASSEEGSLYEQYF. CDR3 nucleotides: TGTGCCAGCAGTGAAGAGGGGTCCCTCTACGAGCAGTACTTC.

This chain connects TRBV11-3 to TRBJ2-2, with D possibly TRBD1 on 6 matching bases. This CDR3 comprises 15 residues. The V end was cut by 4 bases, the J end by 4 bases, with 13 bases between. CDR1 and CDR2 from the germline V gene are SGHNT and YENEEA. This chain's CDR3 is CASSSTGQITGELFF. The DNA of the CDR3 is TGTGCCAGCAGCTCAACAGGACAGATCACCGGGGAGCTGTTTTTT.